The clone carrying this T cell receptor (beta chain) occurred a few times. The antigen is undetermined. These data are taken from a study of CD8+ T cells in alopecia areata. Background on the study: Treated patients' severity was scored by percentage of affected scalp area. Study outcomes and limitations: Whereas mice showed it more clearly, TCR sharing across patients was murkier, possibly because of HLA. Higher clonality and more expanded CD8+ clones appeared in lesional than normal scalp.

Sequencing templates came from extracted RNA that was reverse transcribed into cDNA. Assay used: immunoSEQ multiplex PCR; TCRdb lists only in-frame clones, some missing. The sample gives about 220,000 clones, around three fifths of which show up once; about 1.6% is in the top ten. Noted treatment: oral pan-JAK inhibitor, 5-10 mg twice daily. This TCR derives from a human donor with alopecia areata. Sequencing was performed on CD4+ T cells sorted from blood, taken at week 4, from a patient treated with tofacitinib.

CDR3 DNA: TGTGCCAGCAGCGTAGCTTTCAGCGGGGGGAACCAAGAGACCCAGTACTTC. The encoded protein is CASSVAFSGGNQETQYF. The chain employs TRBV9 and TRBJ2-5; 9 bases agree with TRBD2. Trimming took 0 bases from V and 0 from J; bases not matched to a gene: 6. The CDR3 is made up of 17 amino acids. Germline loops: CDR1 SGDLS, CDR2 YYNGEE.